The TCR beta chain described here comes from a study of blood T cell repertoires in COVID-19. The overall study: Acute and convalescent COVID-19 specimens originated in the United States, Italy and Spain. From T cells, B-cell-depleted T cells, or PBMCs came the material, which was cDNA or gDNA.

Germline loops: CDR1 LGHDT, CDR2 YNNKEL (reference sequence). The CDR3 runs to 13 residues. Trimming removed 1 base at V and 8 bases at J, with 9 bases between. The authors' processing: Reference gene primer amplification gave nucleated cell count estimates. Only in-frame clones appear in the TCRdb table, and some are missing; sequencing was by immunoSEQ multiplex PCR. V, J and clone size reflect that table, while D and trimming were determined from the DNA. The sample lists 70,000 to 90,000 clones, roughly 82% occurring once. This sequence originates from a man in his forties or fifties with active COVID-19. The chain joins TRBV3-1 (or the pseudogene TRBV3-2) to TRBJ2-1; no definite D call. Specimen: peripheral blood. The chain's CDR3 is CASSQGLGDEQFF. The CDR3 region has the DNA TGTGCCAGCAGCCAAGGTCTGGGCGATGAGCAGTTCTTC.